These 10 T cell receptor beta chains were sequenced from one sample in a study of identifying expanded T cells in peripheral blood. Some clones are missing from TCRdb's copy, which holds only in-frame ones; the method was immunoSEQ multiplex PCR. Altogether some 78,000 clones are present, roughly 86% being singletons, with the ten largest covering under 20%. The sequencing input was blood. Receptor source: a person aged 18 to 69 in good health.

The V call is TRBV18, the J call TRBJ1-4; 8 bases agree with TRBD1. The CDR3 consists of 19 residues. The V gene end was trimmed by 3 bases and the J gene end by 0 bases; junction bases not matched to a gene: 12. The V gene's germline CDR1 is KGHSH and CDR2 LQKENI. CDR3 amino acids: CASSPSGGTGGATNEKLFF. The CDR3 DNA follows: TGTGCCAGCTCACCCAGTGGGGGGACAGGAGGCGCAACTAATGAAAAACTGTTTTTT.

This chain connects TRBV28 to TRBJ1-5, with TRBD1 matching 9 bases. CDR3 length: 17 residues. The germline gives CDR1 MDHEN, CDR2 SYDVKM. V trimming: 6 bases; J trimming: 2 bases; junction bases outside the gene matches: 11. The CDR3 nucleotides are TGTGCCAGCAGACGATACAGGGGGCGCCGTGGCAATCAGCCCCAGCATTTT. Its protein is CASRRYRGRRGNQPQHF.

The J gene is TRBJ1-1, the V gene TRBV10-3; D remains ambiguous. Germline assignment: CDR1 ENHRY and CDR2 SYGVKD. Trimming cost V 10 bases and J 1 base, with 25 bases left between them. The CDR3 loop spans 17 amino acids. CDR3 sequence: CATTRVGGLTGNTEAFF. CDR3 nucleotides: TGTGCCACGACCCGAGTCGGAGGCCTAACGGGGAACACTGAAGCTTTCTTT.

A few counts support this clone. The gene calls are TRBV5-6 and TRBJ1-4; D might be TRBD1 (6 bases). The germline gives CDR1 SGHDT, CDR2 YYEEEE. The ends were cut back, 4 bases at V and 0 bases at J, with 16 bases in the middle. This CDR3 comprises 17 residues. The CDR3 DNA sequence: TGTGCCAGCAGCGTTATGACAGGCGTCGCAACTAATGAAAAACTGTTTTTT. Translating it yields CASSVMTGVATNEKLFF.

Remarks on this clone: Other DNA sequences of this sample code for an identical CDR3. The chain employs TRBV6-4 and TRBJ2-2; TRBD1 matches 8 bases. The CDR3 length is 14 residues. Germline CDR1 MRHNA, CDR2 SNTAGT. Trimming removed 6 bases from V and 1 base from J; junction bases left unmatched: 1. CDR3 in amino acids: CASSGQGNTGELFF. In nucleotides, the CDR3 is TGTGCCAGCAGCGGACAGGGGAACACCGGGGAGCTGTTTTTT.

The chain employs TRBV5-1 and TRBJ2-5; 8 bases are a match to TRBD2. The CDR3 loop spans 15 amino acids. Trimming cost V 4 bases and J 5 bases; bases outside gene matches: 10. Germline V lookup: CDR1 SGHRS, CDR2 YFSETQ. In nucleotides, the CDR3 is TGCGCCAGCAGCCGACTAGCGAGAGGGCCGGAGACCCAGTACTTC. Its translation: CASSRLARGPETQYF.

The V gene is TRBV19, the J gene TRBJ1-5; 8 bases are shared with TRBD1. CDR1 LNHDA and CDR2 SQIVND come from the germline V gene (reference sequence). The length of the CDR3 is 15 residues. With 2 bases clipped from V and 2 bases from J, the junction kept 2 bases outside the gene matches. The chain's CDR3 is CASSIQGARNQPQHF. The DNA of the CDR3 is TGTGCCAGTAGTATACAGGGGGCGCGCAATCAGCCCCAGCATTTT.

The genes are TRBV28 and TRBJ2-3, with TRBD1 matching over 7 bases. This CDR3 contains 14 residues. CDR1 and CDR2 (germline): MDHEN, SYDVKM. J lost 2 bases, V lost 5 bases, and 4 bases had no gene match. This CDR3 reads CASSVGTDTDTQYF. CDR3 nucleotides: TGTGCCAGCAGTGTTGGGACAGACACAGATACGCAGTATTTT.

V usage is TRBV7-9 and J usage is TRBJ2-2; D perhaps matches TRBD2 (7 bases). Germline values: CDR1 SEHNR, CDR2 FQNEAQ (reference sequence). V lost 7 bases and J lost 0, with 15 bases in between. CDR3 length: 16 residues. Here the CDR3 DNA reads TGTGCCAGCAACTCAGCGGGACATACGAACACCGGGGAGCTGTTTTTT. This gives the protein CASNSAGHTNTGELFF.

The rearrangement uses TRBV10-3 and TRBJ2-7; the match to TRBD1 covers 7 bases. CDR3 length: 15 residues. Per the germline V gene, CDR1 is ENHRY and CDR2 is SYGVKD. After removal of 10 bases from V and 0 bases from J, the junction contained 12 bases not matched to a gene. The CDR3 DNA sequence: TGTGCCACCAAGCAAGCAGGACAGGCCTCCTACGAGCAGTACTTC. Protein: CATKQAGQASYEQYF.